This TCR beta chain emerged from a study of CD8 T cells in Susac syndrome. When the RNA was reverse transcribed, random hexamers were used with an input of about 0.45 to 1 ug. A single record per CDR3 protein comes from TCRdb applying MiXCR to the immunoSEQ multiplex PCR reads. The sample lists some 260,000 distinct CDR3 sequences; 70% to 90% were seen once. The CDR3 extends over 16 amino acids. Germline-derived CDR1 and CDR2 are MGHRA and YSYEKL. V was cut by 0 bases and J by 4 bases, with 13 bases left in between. The receptor was derived from a human donor with multiple sclerosis. The chain has TRBV4-1 and TRBJ1-5; D is unresolved. Sequencing was performed on CD8+ T cells from PBMCs. The CDR3 DNA sequence: TGCGCCAGCAGCCAAGAAGGGCAAGAGATAAATCAGCCCCAGCATTTT. The encoded protein is CASSQEGQEINQPQHF.